The rows below give T cell receptor beta chains drawn from one sample of a study of blood T cell repertoires in COVID-19. Sequencing used immunoSEQ multiplex PCR; TCRdb keeps in-frame clones, though not all of them. This table holds 110,000 to 150,000 clones, around 80% found once. Sequencing input: peripheral blood. The source is a man between 65 and 85 years old who had recovered from COVID-19. CDR3s include the opening cysteine and the closing phenylalanine or tryptophan. Each record gives: CDR3 protein, CDR3 DNA, V gene, clone size, J gene, D gene. D genes are given only for firm matches. Expanded clones get a size class; other rows say once, few or many, or leave the size out.

CDR3aa: CATSDGGVGQPQHF
CDR3nt: TGTGCCACCAGTGACGGAGGGGTCGGACAGCCCCAGCATTTT
v_gene: TRBV24-1
abundance: .
j_gene: TRBJ1-5
d_gene: .

CDR3aa: CASSVGLAGDLRNEQFF
CDR3nt: TGTGCCAGCAGCGTAGGACTAGCGGGAGACCTTCGCAATGAGCAGTTCTTC
v_gene: TRBV9
abundance: .
j_gene: TRBJ2-1
d_gene: TRBD2

CDR3aa: CSVQGVPNTGELFF
CDR3nt: TGCAGCGTCCAGGGGGTTCCGAACACCGGGGAGCTGTTTTTT
v_gene: TRBV29-1
abundance: .
j_gene: TRBJ2-2
d_gene: TRBD1

CDR3aa: CASSRGGVYSPLHF
CDR3nt: TGTGCCAGCAGTCGAGGCGGGGTGTATTCACCCCTCCACTTT
v_gene: TRBV11-2
abundance: .
j_gene: TRBJ1-6
d_gene: .

CDR3aa: CASRLTGGTYNEQFF
CDR3nt: TGCGCCAGCAGATTGACAGGGGGCACCTACAATGAGCAGTTCTTC
v_gene: TRBV10-2
abundance: once
j_gene: TRBJ2-1
d_gene: TRBD1

CDR3aa: CASRPGLASYEQYF
CDR3nt: TGTGCCAGCAGACCGGGACTAGCGAGTTACGAGCAGTACTTC
v_gene: TRBV6-5
abundance: few
j_gene: TRBJ2-7
d_gene: TRBD2

CDR3aa: CASTPTSSSGELFF
CDR3nt: TGTGCCAGTACCCCAACTAGCTCGTCCGGGGAGCTGTTTTTT
v_gene: TRBV19
abundance: .
j_gene: TRBJ2-2
d_gene: .

CDR3aa: CASSLPLQVSYEQYF
CDR3nt: TGTGCCAGCAGCCTGCCCCTACAGGTCTCCTACGAGCAGTACTTC
v_gene: TRBV11-2
abundance: .
j_gene: TRBJ2-7
d_gene: .

CDR3aa: CASSQTGGDYGYTF
CDR3nt: TGTGCCAGCAGCCAGACAGGGGGCGACTATGGCTACACCTTC
v_gene: TRBV4-2
abundance: .
j_gene: TRBJ1-2
d_gene: TRBD1

CDR3aa: CASSQARQTNTEAFF
CDR3nt: TGTGCCAGCAGCCAAGCACGACAAACAAACACTGAAGCTTTCTTT
v_gene: TRBV7-9
abundance: .
j_gene: TRBJ1-1
d_gene: .

CDR3aa: CASSNRQGIDTIYF
CDR3nt: TGTGCCAGCAGTAATAGACAGGGGATTGACACCATATATTTT
v_gene: TRBV6-5
abundance: few
j_gene: TRBJ1-3
d_gene: TRBD1

CDR3aa: CAISEIITSGAYEQYF
CDR3nt: TGTGCCATCAGTGAAATAATTACTAGCGGGGCCTACGAGCAGTACTTC
v_gene: TRBV10-3
abundance: .
j_gene: TRBJ2-7
d_gene: TRBD2

CDR3aa: CASSFNPGDNQPQHF
CDR3nt: TGTGCCAGCAGTTTTAATCCAGGGGACAATCAGCCCCAGCATTTT
v_gene: TRBV5-4
abundance: .
j_gene: TRBJ1-5
d_gene: .

CDR3aa: CASGLGGDTQYF
CDR3nt: TGTGCCAGCGGCCTTGGAGGGGATACGCAGTATTTT
v_gene: TRBV7-9
abundance: .
j_gene: TRBJ2-3
d_gene: .

CDR3aa: CASSLPYNEQFF
CDR3nt: TGTGCCAGCAGTTTACCTTACAATGAGCAGTTCTTC
v_gene: TRBV28
abundance: .
j_gene: TRBJ2-1
d_gene: .

CDR3aa: CATQPALAPYEQYF
CDR3nt: TGTGCGACTCAGCCAGCACTAGCGCCCTACGAGCAGTACTTC
v_gene: TRBV3-1/TRBV3-2
abundance: .
j_gene: TRBJ2-7
d_gene: TRBD2

CDR3aa: CATSSHLSRVQVETQYF
CDR3nt: TGTGCCACCAGCAGTCACCTGAGTCGCGTTCAAGTTGAGACCCAGTACTTC
v_gene: TRBV15
abundance: .
j_gene: TRBJ2-5
d_gene: .